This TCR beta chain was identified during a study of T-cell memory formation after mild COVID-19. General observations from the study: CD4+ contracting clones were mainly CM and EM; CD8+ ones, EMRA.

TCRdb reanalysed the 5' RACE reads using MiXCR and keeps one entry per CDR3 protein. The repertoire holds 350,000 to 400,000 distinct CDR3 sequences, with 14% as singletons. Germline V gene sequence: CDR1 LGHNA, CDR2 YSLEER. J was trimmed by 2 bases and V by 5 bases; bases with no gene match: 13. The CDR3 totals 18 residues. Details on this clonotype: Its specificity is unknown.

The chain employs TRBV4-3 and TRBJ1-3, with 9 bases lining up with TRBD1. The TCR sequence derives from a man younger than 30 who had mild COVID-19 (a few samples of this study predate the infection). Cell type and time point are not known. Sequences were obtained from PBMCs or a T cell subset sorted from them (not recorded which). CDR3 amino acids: CASSSGQGLLLAGNTIYF. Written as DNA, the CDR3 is TGCGCCAGCAGCTCGGGACAGGGATTATTGTTGGCTGGAAACACCATATATTTT.